The 25 T cell receptor beta chains below all came from one sample that was sequenced in a study of T cells in Graves' hyperthyroidism and ophthalmopathy. What was amplified from RNA transcripts were TCR beta CDR3 regions. HTBI primers drove first-round RT-PCR of the TCR CDR3. MiXCR was run by TCRdb on the multiplex PCR reads, yielding one entry per CDR3 protein. This sample has roughly 420,000 distinct CDR3 sequences; approximately 14% occur once, and the top ten carry 5.3%. Sequencing input: blood. All receptors come from a woman aged 18-30 years with Graves' hyperthyroidism.

The sample holds many counts of this clonotype. CDR3 loop: CASSEGTGGSPLHF. The CDR3 DNA sequence: TGTGCCAGCAGTGAAGGGACAGGGGGCTCACCCCTCCACTTT. The rearrangement joins TRBV6-1 to TRBJ1-6; 11 bases fit TRBD1. The CDR3 runs 14 residues. V dropped 1 base and J dropped 10; count of bases not matched to a gene: 0. CDR1 and CDR2 (germline): MNHNS, SASEGT.

In its sample, this clonotype was seen a few times. The CDR3 spells CASTGSGVSYNEQFF. Written as DNA, the CDR3 is TGTGCCAGCACCGGTAGCGGGGTCTCCTACAATGAGCAGTTCTTC. V is TRBV6-1 and J is TRBJ2-1; 8 bases map to TRBD2. This CDR3 spans 15 amino acids. Looked up from germline, CDR1 is MNHNS and CDR2 is SASEGT. J gave up 0 bases and V 7 bases, and 5 bases lay outside the gene matches.

This clonotype came up many times. The J gene is TRBJ1-2, the V gene TRBV24-1; 8 positions match TRBD1. This CDR3 is 15 amino acids long. From germline, CDR1 is KGHDR and CDR2 SFDVKD. Germline trimming cut 3 bases from V and 0 bases from J; bases unmatched to any gene: 2. CDR3 nucleotides: TGTGCCACCAGTGATACAGGGGGAGCTAACTATGGCTACACCTTC. Its translation is CATSDTGGANYGYTF.

This clonotype was observed at least ten times. The chain has TRBV20-1 and TRBJ2-1; TRBD2 is a possible D gene (5 bases). Trimming removed 3 bases from V and 0 bases from J, with 12 bases in between. The CDR3 spans 15 residues. Germline V gives CDR1 DFQATT, CDR2 SNEGSKA (reference sequence). CDR3 loop: CSASNGESSYNEQFF. DNA for the CDR3: TGCAGTGCTAGTAACGGGGAAAGCTCCTACAATGAGCAGTTCTTC.

This clonotype appeared many times. The junction and the germline gene differ at one end; a read error may be behind it. The chain's CDR3 is CSAEPTGSDTQYF. As DNA, the CDR3 is TGCAGCGCTGAACCCACAGGGTCAGATACGCAGTATTTT. V gene TRBV29-1 combines with J gene TRBJ2-3; D possibly corresponds to TRBD1 (6 bases). The CDR3 has 13 amino acids. The germline CDR1 and CDR2 sequences are SQVTM and ANQGSEA.

This clonotype was seen at least ten times. The chain employs TRBV28 and TRBJ2-7, with D perhaps matching TRBD1 (5 bases). Between the trimmed V and J ends, which lost 5 bases and 0 bases, there was a span of 14 bases. CDR1 and CDR2 from the germline V gene are MDHEN and SYDVKM. This CDR3 comprises 15 residues. The CDR3 DNA is TGTGCCAGCAGTCTGGGGCAGGGCCTCTCCTACGAGCAGTACTTC. Translating gives CASSLGQGLSYEQYF.

This clonotype was detected ten times or more. The chain employs TRBV30 and TRBJ2-7; no clear D gene. V was trimmed by 0 bases and J by 3 bases, leaving 15 bases between them. The germline CDR1 and CDR2 sequences are GTSNPN and SVGIG (reference sequence). The CDR3 contains 15 residues. The CDR3: CAWSVSSGVYYEQYF. Written as DNA, the CDR3 is TGTGCCTGGAGTGTGTCGTCGGGCGTCTACTACGAGCAGTACTTC.

The CDR3 spells CASSQGEGTNNSPLHF. Here the CDR3 DNA reads TGCGCCAGCAGCCAAGGAGAAGGGACGAATAATTCACCCCTCCACTTT. The chain couples TRBV4-1 to TRBJ1-6; the D gene is possibly TRBD1 (5 bases). The CDR3 runs to 16 residues. V dropped 1 base and J dropped 5 bases, with 12 bases sitting between them. In germline, CDR1 is MGHRA, CDR2 YSYEKL.

This clonotype was observed a few times. This rearrangement joins TRBV5-5 to TRBJ1-2; D is undetermined. Trimming left V 0 bases short and J 1 base short, with 10 bases between. CDR1 is SGHKS and CDR2 is YYEKEE in the germline V gene (reference sequence). The length of the CDR3 is 15 residues. In DNA, the CDR3 is TGTGCCAGCAGCTTGGGACGGATCTTTAACTATGGCTACACCTTC. Its translation is CASSLGRIFNYGYTF.

This clonotype was counted ten times or more. The J gene is TRBJ1-1, the V gene TRBV13; 7 bases are a match to TRBD1. The germline CDR1 and CDR2 sequences are PRHDT and FYEKMQ (reference sequence). V shed 5 bases and J 3 bases; nucleotides not matched to a gene: 9. This CDR3 has 15 residues. The CDR3 loop reads CASSPRTGVYTEAFF. The CDR3 DNA reads as TGTGCCAGCAGCCCGCGGACAGGCGTTTACACTGAAGCTTTCTTT. Full variable domain (remainder filled in from reference TRBV13 and TRBJ1-1): AAGVIQSPRHLIKEKRETATLKCYPIPRHDTVYWYQQGPGQDPQFLISFYEKMQSDKGSIPDRFSAQQFSDYHSELNMSSLELGDSALYFCASSPRTGVYTEAFFGQGTRLTVV.

This clonotype was recorded a few times. The chain is built from TRBV9 and TRBJ2-1; 7 nucleotides align to TRBD1. CDR1 SGDLS and CDR2 YYNGEE come from the germline V gene. V dropped 0 bases and J dropped 7; count of bases not matched to a gene: 7. This CDR3 region has 15 residues. The CDR3 is CASSVAGQKRNEQFF. CDR3 nucleotides: TGTGCCAGCAGCGTAGCGGGACAGAAAAGGAATGAGCAGTTCTTC.

Turning to this clonotype: This may be a read error: a much more frequent sequence differs by one nucleotide. The chain recombines TRBV6-1 with TRBJ1-1, with a weak D call TRBD1 (6 bases). Per germline, CDR1 MNHNS and CDR2 SASEGT. The CDR3 has 14 amino acids. CDR3 bases: TGTGCCACCAGTGAATACAGGGTGAACACTGAAGCTTTCTTT. Amino acid sequence: CATSEYRVNTEAFF.

Ten or more counts support this clonotype. J is TRBJ2-4 and V is TRBV20-1; maybe TRBD1 (6 bases). The CDR3 has 17 residues. Germline V gene sequence: CDR1 DFQATT, CDR2 SNEGSKA (reference sequence). The V gene lost 6 bases and the J gene lost 6 bases, with 27 bases spanning the gap. This CDR3 is CSAPKIRGPELVNIQYF. CDR3 DNA: TGCAGTGCCCCCAAAATCAGGGGCCCAGAGCTGGTAAACATTCAGTACTTC.

This chain connects TRBV19 to TRBJ2-7; 9 bases are a match to TRBD2. J lost 4 bases, V lost 7 bases, and 8 bases had no gene match. Germline CDR1 LNHDA, CDR2 SQIVND (reference sequence). The CDR3 consists of 14 residues. Written as DNA, the CDR3 is TGTGCCAGTATTGCTAGCGGGGACCGGTACGAGCAGTACTTC. Its protein is CASIASGDRYEQYF.

This chain joins TRBV12-3 or TRBV12-4 and TRBJ1-1; D unclear. The V gene lost 6 bases and the J gene lost 4 bases, with 15 bases spanning the gap. This CDR3 has 14 residues. CDR3 sequence reads: CASSQGVMSTEAFF. Here the CDR3 DNA reads TGTGCCAGCAGCCAAGGTGTAATGAGCACTGAAGCTTTCTTT.

V usage is TRBV18 and J usage is TRBJ1-2; TRBD1 might be the D (5 bases). V lost 0 bases to trimming and J lost 0 bases, with 11 bases between them. The CDR3 is 16 residues long. CDR1 and CDR2 (germline): KGHSH, LQKENI. CDR3 sequence (DNA): TGTGCCAGCTCACCACCATCGGACATCCCTAACTATGGCTACACCTTC. It is translated as CASSPPSDIPNYGYTF. Combining the CDR3 with reference TRBV18 and TRBJ1-2 gives the whole variable domain NAGVMQNPRHLVRRRGQEARLRCSPMKGHSHVYWYRQLPEEGLKFMVYLQKENIIDESGMPKERFSAEFPKEGPSILRIQQVVRGDSAAYFCASSPPSDIPNYGYTFGSGTRLTVV.

This clonotype was detected a few times. CDR3 region: CASGRQGQNTHGYTF. The DNA for the CDR3 is TGTGCCAGCGGCAGACAGGGGCAAAACACTCATGGCTACACCTTC. V gene TRBV7-9 combines with J gene TRBJ1-2; 8 positions agree with TRBD1. V was pared by 8 bases and J by 6 bases, with 14 bases of the junction left unmatched. The germline gives CDR1 SEHNR, CDR2 FQNEAQ (reference sequence). The CDR3 sequence is 15 residues long.

The chain has TRBV20-1 and TRBJ2-1, with 8 bases lining up with TRBD2. Germline CDR1 and CDR2: DFQATT and SNEGSKA (reference sequence). The CDR3 has 17 residues. V was clipped by 5 bases and J by 5 bases; unmatched bases: 17. CDR3 in DNA: TGCAGTGCTTCCGCACCCTTATCGGGAGGGACCCACAATGAGCAGTTCTTC. Encoded protein: CSASAPLSGGTHNEQFF.

This clonotype was recorded at least ten times. The chain carries TRBV12-3 or TRBV12-4 and TRBJ1-4, with D perhaps TRBD1 (6 bases). CDR3 length: 14 residues. The V end lost 3 bases, the J end lost 8 bases, and 13 bases lay between the germline ends. The CDR3 nucleotides read TGTGCCAGCAGTTTGACAGAGGGGGGGGAAAAACTGTTTTTT. Translation gives CASSLTEGGEKLFF.

This clonotype occurred many times. This sequence joins TRBV7-2 and TRBJ2-1, with 8 bases fitting TRBD2. V trimming: 6 bases; J trimming: 10 bases; junction bases outside the gene matches: 11. This CDR3 is built from 14 residues. Germline V CDR1 and CDR2: SGHTA, FQGNSA. In DNA, the CDR3 is TGTGCCAGCAGTCCTGTCAGCGGGAGATTCGAGCAGTTCTTC. Translated: CASSPVSGRFEQFF.

This clonotype was detected only a few times. CDR3 region: CASSLEPHYGYTF. The DNA for the CDR3 is TGTGCCAGCAGTCTGGAGCCACACTATGGCTACACCTTC. This rearrangement joins TRBV12-3 or TRBV12-4 to TRBJ1-2; D not resolved. V lost 5 bases and J lost 3, with 10 bases in between. This CDR3 has 13 amino acids.

This clonotype has a count of ten or more. This chain joins TRBV7-2 and TRBJ2-3, with TRBD2 identical over 8 bases. The CDR3 contains 17 residues. After removal of 1 base from V and 3 bases from J, the junction contained 9 bases not matched to a gene. The germline V gene has CDR1 SGHTA and CDR2 FQGNSA. CDR3 sequence (DNA): TGTGCCAGCAGCTTAGGTCTCGGGGGGGCCCTTACAGATACGCAGTATTTT. This encodes CASSLGLGGALTDTQYF.

This clonotype was found many times. This chain uses TRBV10-1 with TRBJ2-3; TRBD1 aligns across 9 bases. V was pared by 2 bases and J by 1 base, with 19 bases of the junction left unmatched. This CDR3 contains 21 residues. The germline CDR1 and CDR2 sequences are WNHNN and SYGVQD (reference sequence). This CDR3 is CASSEGADRGFLGIGTDTQYF. The CDR3 DNA is TGCGCCAGCAGTGAGGGCGCGGACAGGGGTTTTCTTGGTATTGGCACAGATACGCAGTATTTT.

This clonotype rates as medium-sized (0.01 to 0.1%). The chain joins TRBV7-8 to TRBJ2-5; maybe TRBD2 (6 bases). V lost 1 base to trimming and J lost 2 bases, with 20 bases between them. This CDR3 region has 18 residues. Germline V gene data show CDR1 as SGHVS and CDR2 as FQNEAQ. The CDR3 DNA reads as TGTGCCAGCAGCTTAGAGGCCGGCGGAAGCGGGCCTCAAGAGACCCAGTACTTC. Its translation: CASSLEAGGSGPQETQYF.

There are many counts of this clonotype. The chain uses TRBV28 and TRBJ1-5; TRBD1 matches at 9 bases. There are 16 residues in the CDR3. Germline values: CDR1 MDHEN, CDR2 SYDVKM. V shed 0 bases, J shed 6 bases, and the junction held 6 bases outside the gene matches. The CDR3 spells CASSLWGGTGSQPQHF. The CDR3 nucleotides are TGTGCCAGCAGTTTATGGGGCGGGACAGGGTCTCAGCCCCAGCATTTT. Together with reference TRBV28 and TRBJ1-5, the CDR3 gives the full variable domain: DVKVTQSSRYLVKRTGEKVFLECVQDMDHENMFWYRQDPGLGLRLIYFSYDVKMKEKGDIPEGYSVSREKKERFSLILESASTNQTSMYLCASSLWGGTGSQPQHFGDGTRLSIL.